Listed here are 11 T cell receptor beta chains from one sample, sequenced in a study of shared clonotypes between healthy human individuals. Method: immunoSEQ multiplex PCR; TCRdb's copy keeps in-frame clones and lacks some. The sample includes about 300,000 clones, around two thirds of them seen just once. Material: memory CD4+ T cells sorted from blood. Subset: CD45RA-negative fraction. These receptors were taken from a man younger than 40 in good health.

This chain links TRBV5-1 with TRBJ2-1; 11 nucleotides line up with TRBD1. The CDR3 has 19 amino acids. The junction had 20 bases not matched to a gene; V was cut back by 7 bases and J by 5 bases. The germline V gene encodes CDR1 SGHRS and CDR2 YFSETQ. The CDR3 loop is CASSASGSLGTGGDNEQFF. Written as DNA, the CDR3 is TGCGCCAGCTCAGCGTCTGGTTCCCTCGGGACAGGGGGGGACAATGAGCAGTTCTTC. The variable domain in full, with the rest retrieved from reference TRBV5-1 and TRBJ2-1, is KAGVTQTPRYLIKTRGQQVTLSCSPISGHRSVSWYQQTPGQGLQFLFEYFSETQRNKGNFPGRFSGRQFSNSRSEMNVSTLELGDSALYLCASSASGSLGTGGDNEQFFGPGTRLTVL.

The CDR3 loop is CASKNRASSNEKLFF. CDR3 in DNA: TGTGCCAGCAAGAACAGGGCCAGTTCTAATGAAAAACTGTTTTTT. The gene calls are TRBV28 and TRBJ1-4, with D maybe TRBD1 (6 bases). V lost 7 bases, J lost 3 bases, and 15 bases lay in between. CDR1 and CDR2 (germline): MDHEN, SYDVKM. CDR3 size: 15 residues.

This chain joins TRBV30 and TRBJ2-7, with D unresolved. This CDR3 has 11 amino acids. Trimming left V 3 bases short and J 4 bases short, with 7 bases between. The germline gives CDR1 GTSNPN, CDR2 SVGIG (reference sequence). CDR3 residues: CAWRAEYEQYF. The CDR3 DNA reads TGTGCCTGGAGGGCCGAATACGAGCAGTACTTC.

The gene calls are TRBV2 and TRBJ1-1; tentatively, D is TRBD1 (5 bases). The germline V gene has CDR1 SNHLY and CDR2 FYNNEI. Between the trimmed V and J ends, which lost 7 bases and 4 bases, there was a span of 19 bases. CDR3 length equals 15 residues. CDR3 in amino acids: CASIRGGAPSTEAFF. CDR3 DNA: TGTGCCAGCATCAGAGGAGGGGCGCCGTCCACTGAAGCTTTCTTT.

This sequence joins TRBV6-1 and TRBJ2-2; TRBD2 agrees at 7 bases. Germline V gene data show CDR1 as MNHNS and CDR2 as SASEGT. V lost 11 bases and J lost 2; bases outside the gene matches: 8. This CDR3 has 14 amino acids. CDR3 bases: TGTGCCGGGGGGGGACTCCGAAACACCGGGGAGCTGTTTTTT. This sequence encodes CAGGGLRNTGELFF.

The chain recombines TRBV5-1 with TRBJ2-2; D may be TRBD1 (5 bases). The V gene lost 3 bases and the J gene lost 5 bases, with 11 bases spanning the gap. The germline CDR1 and CDR2 sequences are SGHRS and YFSETQ. The CDR3 consists of 14 residues. The CDR3, as DNA: TGCGCCAGCAGCTCACAGGACCAGACCGGGGAGCTGTTTTTT. Its protein is CASSSQDQTGELFF.

CDR3 sequence reads: CASSLFEGLAGLEQYF. CDR3 DNA sequence: TGTGCCAGCAGCTTATTCGAGGGGCTAGCGGGGCTCGAGCAGTACTTC. The chain links TRBV7-9 to TRBJ2-7; TRBD2 matches 9 bases. CDR3 length: 16 amino acids. The V gene end was trimmed by 2 bases and the J gene end by 6 bases; junction bases not matched to a gene: 11. Germline values: CDR1 SEHNR, CDR2 FQNEAQ (reference sequence).

V usage is TRBV18 and J usage is TRBJ2-7; D is uncertain. CDR1 is KGHSH, CDR2 LQKENI, per germline. The CDR3 extends over 16 amino acids. V lost 1 base and J lost 0, with 13 bases in between. CDR3 sequence: CASSPRGSVFSYEQYF. The CDR3 DNA sequence: TGTGCCAGCTCACCACGCGGATCCGTGTTCTCCTACGAGCAGTACTTC.

The chain has TRBV4-1 and TRBJ1-2; tentatively, D is TRBD1 (5 bases). The CDR3 runs to 15 residues. With 0 bases removed from V and 4 bases from J, the gap between germline ends came to 12 bases. Germline lookup yields CDR1 MGHRA and CDR2 YSYEKL. The CDR3 nucleotides are TGCGCCAGCAGCCAAGAATCGGCACAGGCCTATGGCTACACCTTC. Translated, it gives CASSQESAQAYGYTF.

The chain is built from TRBV5-1 and TRBJ2-3, with 15 nucleotides matching TRBD2. The CDR3 consists of 19 residues. With 4 bases clipped from V and 1 base from J, the junction kept 10 bases outside the gene matches. CDR1 is SGHRS, CDR2 YFSETQ, per germline. The CDR3 is CASSTRTSGRAVRTDTQYF. In nucleotides, the CDR3 is TGCGCCAGCAGCACCCGGACTAGCGGGAGGGCCGTTCGCACAGATACGCAGTATTTT.

V usage is TRBV4-3 and J usage is TRBJ2-5, with D tentatively TRBD1 (6 bases). This CDR3 region has 15 residues. Germline V lookup: CDR1 LGHNA, CDR2 YSLEER. V lost 4 bases to trimming and J lost 2 bases, with 14 bases between them. The CDR3 DNA reads as TGCGCCAGCAGCCGAGACAGGCTCCTTCAAGAGACCCAGTACTTC. Its translation: CASSRDRLLQETQYF.